The 11 T cell receptor beta chains below were found in one sample sequenced in a study of CXCR3-negative and CXCR3-positive naive CD8 T cells. Via 5' RACE with UMI labels, TRB cDNA libraries were prepared. Following a re-call of the 5' RACE reads, TCRdb has one entry per CDR3 protein and lacks DNA. The sample totals some 5,200 distinct CDR3 sequences. Sequenced sample: naive CXCR3- CD8+ T cells from blood. Specified subset: CD45RO-CCR7+CD27+CD95- naive CD8+ T cells lacking CXCR3 (TNR3-). These receptors were taken from a human donor in good health. Some clones in this sample may be carry-over from other donors' samples.

This chain uses TRBV9 with TRBJ2-1; TCRdb designates TRBD1, a call that cannot be tested without DNA. Germline CDR1 and CDR2: SGDLS and YYNGEE. This CDR3 has 12 residues. CDR3 sequence reads: CASSVTGNEQFF.

The rearrangement joins TRBV25-1 to TRBJ2-7; TCRdb indicates TRBD2, and absent DNA this call remains unverified. The CDR3 contains 13 residues. The germline V gene has CDR1 MGHDK and CDR2 SYGVNS. The chain's CDR3 is CASSRTSTGEQYF.

J is TRBJ1-1 and V is TRBV29-1; without DNA, the TCRdb call of TRBD1 cannot be checked. The germline gives CDR1 SQVTM, CDR2 ANQGSEA. This CDR3 has 14 residues. The CDR3: CSVRSGGTSTEAFF.

This chain uses TRBV7-2 with TRBJ2-3. The germline V gene encodes CDR1 SGHTA and CDR2 FQGNSA. This CDR3 region has 12 residues. CDR3 residues: CASSPHTDTQYF.

This clonotype is identified as medium-sized (0.01 to 0.1%) from frequency. The chain combines TRBV2 with TRBJ2-4; lacking DNA, the TRBD2 call made by TCRdb goes unchecked. Germline V gene sequence: CDR1 SNHLY, CDR2 FYNNEI. CDR3 length: 16 amino acids. The CDR3 is CASSGRDRLAKNIQYF.

This chain connects TRBV4-2 to TRBJ2-7. The CDR3 totals 13 residues. The germline V gene encodes CDR1 LGHNA and CDR2 YNFKEQ. The CDR3 spells CASSQASSYEQYF.

Measured by frequency, this clonotype is medium-sized. The chain joins TRBV6-2 or TRBV6-3 to TRBJ2-1; TCRdb gives TRBD1 as the D gene, but with no DNA this cannot be confirmed. There are 16 residues in the CDR3. Germline lookup yields CDR1 MNHEY and CDR2 SVGEGT. CDR3 sequence: CASSYGRPSSYNEQFF.

This chain links TRBV14 with TRBJ1-1; TCRdb gives TRBD1 as the D gene, but with no DNA this cannot be confirmed. Per germline, CDR1 SGHDN and CDR2 FVKESK. The CDR3 contains 14 residues. This CDR3 is CASSQWQGDTEAFF.

This clonotype is deemed large by its frequency. The chain combines TRBV13 with TRBJ2-3; the D call from TCRdb, TRBD2, cannot be confirmed without DNA. CDR3 length: 21 residues. Germline-derived CDR1 and CDR2 are PRHDT and FYEKMQ (reference sequence). The chain's CDR3 is CASSLALGASGEGRNTDTQYF.

The CDR3 loop reads CSVMTGTSYEQYF. The J gene is TRBJ2-7, the V gene TRBV29-1; TCRdb outputs TRBD1, but without DNA this stays unchecked. Germline assignment: CDR1 SQVTM and CDR2 ANQGSEA. The CDR3 is made up of 13 amino acids.

This chain joins TRBV23-1 and TRBJ1-1; TCRdb returns TRBD1, unconfirmable since there is no DNA. TRBV23-1 is known as an ORF, though its function is uncertain. CDR3 length: 16 residues. CDR3 amino acids: CASSHSLGPMNTEAFF.